This T cell receptor (beta chain) is from a study of T cells in Graves' hyperthyroidism and ophthalmopathy. Not enrolled were patients with uncontrolled infection, other autoimmune disease, pregnancy or lactation. It was RNA transcripts that yielded the amplified TCR beta CDR3 regions. With the HTBI primer set, the TCR CDR3 went through a first round of RT-PCR. TCRdb used MiXCR to reprocess the multiplex PCR reads, holding one entry per CDR3 protein. The sample shows approximately 610,000 distinct CDR3 sequences, roughly 15% of them seen only once. This clonotype has ten or more counts. Antigen unknown. Study results and limitations: Classification by a 13 V-J model distinguished ophthalmopathy from stable hyperthyroidism.

The clonotype originates from a woman aged 40 to 55 with Graves' ophthalmopathy. The sequencing input was blood.

CDR3 bases: TGCAGTGCTAGAGTACTAGGGGCGCAATATACTGAAGCTTTCTTT. Protein sequence: CSARVLGAQYTEAFF. V is TRBV20-1 and J is TRBJ1-1, with D perhaps matching TRBD1 (5 bases). Per the germline V gene, CDR1 is DFQATT and CDR2 is SNEGSKA (reference sequence). Trimming stripped 1 base from V and 5 bases from J, with 17 bases between. This CDR3 is built from 15 residues.